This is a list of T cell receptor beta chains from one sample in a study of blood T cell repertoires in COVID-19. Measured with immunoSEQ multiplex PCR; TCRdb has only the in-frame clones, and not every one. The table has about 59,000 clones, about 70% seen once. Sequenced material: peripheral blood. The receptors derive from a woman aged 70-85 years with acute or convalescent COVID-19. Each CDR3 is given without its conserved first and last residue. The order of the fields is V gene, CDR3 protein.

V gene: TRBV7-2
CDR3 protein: ASSLLQFTGELF

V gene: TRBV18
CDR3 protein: ASSEAANSNQPQH

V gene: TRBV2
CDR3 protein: ASSEDHRELQPQH

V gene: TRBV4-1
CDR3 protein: ASSQALGTEAF

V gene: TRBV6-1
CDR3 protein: ASSEGDRRKTQY

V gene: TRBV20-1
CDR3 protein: SASPASGIYKQY

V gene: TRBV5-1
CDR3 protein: ASSPVGTGVDTQY

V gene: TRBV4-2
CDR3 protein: ASSQVGFPAGPF

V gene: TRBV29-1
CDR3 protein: SVEDPTEEAIY

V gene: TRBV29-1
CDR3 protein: SAGRLAGMVEQF

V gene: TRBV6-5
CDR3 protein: ASNRERRLTEAF

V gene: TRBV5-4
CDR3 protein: ASSLGQGSTDTQY

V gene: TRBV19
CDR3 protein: ASSIKSSNYGYT

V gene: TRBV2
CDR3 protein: ASSEARGGNQPQH

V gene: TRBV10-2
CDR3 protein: ASSAGYTGELF

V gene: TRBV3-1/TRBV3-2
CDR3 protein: ASSLDTISGNTIY

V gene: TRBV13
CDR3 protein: ASSLGDRGEQY

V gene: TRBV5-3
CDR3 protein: ARSLEIDRERNQPQH

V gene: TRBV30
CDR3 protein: AWSKRGGNTEAF

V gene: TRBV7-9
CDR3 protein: ASSLGGALGYGYT

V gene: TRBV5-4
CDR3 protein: ASSSLGRGDGDTQY

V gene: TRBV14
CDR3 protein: ASSQGSGYWSYNSPLH

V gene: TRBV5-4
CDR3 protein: ASSLGGQGGHQPQH

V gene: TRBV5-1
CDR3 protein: ASSSPRGGVDEKLF

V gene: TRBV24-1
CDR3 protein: ATSGQGTEAF

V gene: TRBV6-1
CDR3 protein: ASSDVLAETQY

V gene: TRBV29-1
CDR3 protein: SVTGWGTGLDQPQH

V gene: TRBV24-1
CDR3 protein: ATSDPGYGYT

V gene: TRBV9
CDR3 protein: ASSVVAGTSGELF

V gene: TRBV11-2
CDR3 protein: ASSRTQGPTEAF

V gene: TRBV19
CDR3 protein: ASSIGQLNEKLF

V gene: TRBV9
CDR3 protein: ASSPRIDRGRTGELF

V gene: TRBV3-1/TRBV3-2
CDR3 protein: ASSPTRTSYNEQF

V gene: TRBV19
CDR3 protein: ASSSRASDTQY

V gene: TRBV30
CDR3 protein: AWSRGTNEKLF

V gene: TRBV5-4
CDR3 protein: ASRKGTVQETQY

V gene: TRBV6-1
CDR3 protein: ASSEAGRGGGYT

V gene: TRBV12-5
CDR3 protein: ASGLSPTSGGTDTQY

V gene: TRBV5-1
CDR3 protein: ASSPGLSTDTQY

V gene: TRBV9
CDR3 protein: ASSPSIAAGANVLT

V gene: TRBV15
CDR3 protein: ATSRGEGDTEAF

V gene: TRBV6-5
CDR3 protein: ASSHPGQFYGYT

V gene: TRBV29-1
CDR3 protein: SAARREANYGYT

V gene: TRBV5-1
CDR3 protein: ASSLGTTPSTDTQY

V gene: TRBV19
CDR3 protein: ASSLGRGQGDEAF

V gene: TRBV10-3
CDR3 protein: AISWRGGAEAF

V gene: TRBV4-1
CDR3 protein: ASSFSTALGGIYEQY

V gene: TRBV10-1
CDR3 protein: ASSSGLLGSTDTQY

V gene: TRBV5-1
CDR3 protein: ASSLRLAYEETQY

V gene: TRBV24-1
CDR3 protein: ATSDFPGNGYT

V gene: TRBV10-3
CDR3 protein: AISGRTGKTSTDTQY

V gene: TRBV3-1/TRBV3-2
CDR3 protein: ASSLLMRRTQY

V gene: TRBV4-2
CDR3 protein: ASSQGVPRGLAGGNIQY

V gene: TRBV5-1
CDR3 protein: ASSPTGTSSYNEQF

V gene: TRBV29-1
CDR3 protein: SVASSYGYT

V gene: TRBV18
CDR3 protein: ASSPIRNEQF

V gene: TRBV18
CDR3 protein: ASSLRTDFVAF